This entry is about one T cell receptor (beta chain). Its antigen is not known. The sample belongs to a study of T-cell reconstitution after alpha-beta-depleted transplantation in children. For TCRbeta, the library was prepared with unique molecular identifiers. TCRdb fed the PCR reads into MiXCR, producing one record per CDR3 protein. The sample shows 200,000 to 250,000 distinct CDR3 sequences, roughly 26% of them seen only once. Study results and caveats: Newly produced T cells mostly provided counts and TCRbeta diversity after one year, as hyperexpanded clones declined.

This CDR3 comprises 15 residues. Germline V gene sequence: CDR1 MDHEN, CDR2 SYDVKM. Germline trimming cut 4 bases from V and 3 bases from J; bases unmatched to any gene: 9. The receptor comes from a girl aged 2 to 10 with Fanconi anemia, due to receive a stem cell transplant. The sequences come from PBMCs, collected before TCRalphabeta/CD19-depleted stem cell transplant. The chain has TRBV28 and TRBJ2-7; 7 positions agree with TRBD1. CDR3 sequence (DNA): TGTGCCAGCAGTTCAATATGGCAGGGGGTCTACGAGCAGTACTTC. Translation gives CASSSIWQGVYEQYF. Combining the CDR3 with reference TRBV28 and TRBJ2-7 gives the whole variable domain DVKVTQSSRYLVKRTGEKVFLECVQDMDHENMFWYRQDPGLGLRLIYFSYDVKMKEKGDIPEGYSVSREKKERFSLILESASTNQTSMYLCASSSIWQGVYEQYFGPGTRLTVT.